Listed below are T cell receptor beta chains from one sample, sequenced in a study of CD8 T cells in ankylosing spondylitis. TCRdb redid the calling of the 5' RACE reads with MiXCR, one entry per CDR3 protein. The sample shows approximately 100,000 distinct CDR3 sequences, more than 20% of them seen only once. Sample: synovial fluid, either unsorted or a sorted T cell fraction (not recorded which). The receptors were sampled from a male donor with ankylosing spondylitis. CDR3s include the opening cysteine and the closing phenylalanine or tryptophan. The D gene is left open where the match is weak. Size tells how often a clone was seen (once, few, many) or the class of an expanded clone, and some rows leave it out.

size: few
J: TRBJ2-1
D: -
V: TRBV30
DNA: TGTGCCTGGAGTGCCCCTACCTACCCTGGGGATGAGCAGTTCTTC
CDR3: CAWSAPTYPGDEQFF

size: -
J: TRBJ1-3
D: -
V: TRBV30
DNA: TGTGCCTGGAAGGGACAAAACTCTGGAAACACCATATATTTT
CDR3: CAWKGQNSGNTIYF

size: -
J: TRBJ1-1
D: -
V: TRBV20-1
DNA: TGCAGTGCTAGAGATTGGGGGGAGAACACTGAAGCTTTCTTT
CDR3: CSARDWGENTEAFF

size: few
J: TRBJ2-1
D: TRBD2
V: TRBV20-1
DNA: TGCAGTGCCAAGCCGGTACTAGCGGGGGGGGATGAGCAGTTCTTC
CDR3: CSAKPVLAGGDEQFF

size: -
J: TRBJ2-1
D: TRBD2
V: TRBV12-3/TRBV12-4
DNA: TGTGCCAGCAGTCTAGCGGGAGGGGGGACCGAGCAGTTCTTC
CDR3: CASSLAGGGTEQFF

size: -
J: TRBJ1-1
D: -
V: TRBV20-1
DNA: TGCAGTGCTAAGGGGAACACTGAAGCTTTCTTT
CDR3: CSAKGNTEAFF

size: few
J: TRBJ2-1
D: TRBD1
V: TRBV7-2
DNA: TGTGCCAGCAGCCGGACAGGGGGGGACTACAATGAGCAGTTCTTC
CDR3: CASSRTGGDYNEQFF

size: -
J: TRBJ2-1
D: TRBD2
V: TRBV29-1
DNA: TGCAGCACCTCCGGGACTAGTGTAGGGGATGAGCAGTTCTTC
CDR3: CSTSGTSVGDEQFF

size: -
J: TRBJ2-1
D: -
V: TRBV18
DNA: TGTGCCAGCTCCCGGGGGGCTAGCTCCTACAATGAGCAGTTCTTC
CDR3: CASSRGASSYNEQFF

size: -
J: TRBJ2-1
D: -
V: TRBV20-1
DNA: TGCAGTGCTAGAAGTACGGGAAGTTACAATGAGCAGTTCTTC
CDR3: CSARSTGSYNEQFF

size: few
J: TRBJ2-1
D: -
V: TRBV20-1
DNA: TGCAGTGCTAGCGCTTCCTACAATGAGCAGTTCTTC
CDR3: CSASASYNEQFF

size: -
J: TRBJ2-1
D: TRBD2
V: TRBV5-1
DNA: TGCGCCAGCAGCTTGGGACTAGCGCCGCGGGGGCAGCAGTTCTTC
CDR3: CASSLGLAPRGQQFF

size: few
J: TRBJ1-2
D: -
V: TRBV12-3/TRBV12-4
DNA: TGTGCCAGCAGTTTGCAGGGCGAGGGCTACACCTTC
CDR3: CASSLQGEGYTF

size: -
J: TRBJ1-3
D: -
V: TRBV15
DNA: TGTGCCACCAGCAGAGATTTGGGAAACTCTGGAAACACCATATATTTT
CDR3: CATSRDLGNSGNTIYF

size: few
J: TRBJ2-5
D: -
V: TRBV12-3/TRBV12-4
DNA: TGTGCCAGCGGTCGGGGTGGAGAGACCCAGTACTTC
CDR3: CASGRGGETQYF

size: few
J: TRBJ2-3
D: TRBD2
V: TRBV5-1
DNA: TGCGCCAGCAGCTTGGGTAGCGGGGATGATACGCAGTATTTT
CDR3: CASSLGSGDDTQYF

size: many
J: TRBJ2-1
D: TRBD2
V: TRBV11-2
DNA: TGTGCCAGCAGCTTGTCCGGGACTAGCATGAGCAATGAGCAGTTCTTC
CDR3: CASSLSGTSMSNEQFF

size: few
J: TRBJ2-7
D: -
V: TRBV7-2
DNA: TGTGCCAGCAGCTTAGATCCAGGGAGCTCCTACGAGCAGTACTTC
CDR3: CASSLDPGSSYEQYF

size: -
J: TRBJ2-4
D: TRBD1
V: TRBV6-1
DNA: TGTGCCAGCGGAGTCGGACAGGGGGAGGACATTCAGTACTTC
CDR3: CASGVGQGEDIQYF

size: -
J: TRBJ1-3
D: TRBD1
V: TRBV6-5
DNA: TGTGCCAGCAGTTACTCGGCAGGGGGCGACCGAAACACCATATATTTT
CDR3: CASSYSAGGDRNTIYF

size: -
J: TRBJ1-2
D: TRBD1
V: TRBV12-3/TRBV12-4
DNA: TGTGCCAGCAGTTTCTCGACAGGGGGCCTTGGCTACACCTTC
CDR3: CASSFSTGGLGYTF

size: many
J: TRBJ2-1
D: TRBD2
V: TRBV6-4
DNA: TGTGCCAGCAGTGACCGGACTAGCTACAATGAGCAGTTCTTC
CDR3: CASSDRTSYNEQFF

size: -
J: TRBJ1-1
D: -
V: TRBV5-1
DNA: TGCGCCAGCAGCTTGATAGGGGGGGACACTGAAGCTTTCTTT
CDR3: CASSLIGGDTEAFF

size: -
J: TRBJ2-1
D: -
V: TRBV7-8
DNA: TGTGCCAGCAGCTTTAAGATCGGCCGCTGGAGACGGGCCTACAATGAGCAGTTCTTC
CDR3: CASSFKIGRWRRAYNEQFF

size: -
J: TRBJ1-3
D: -
V: TRBV20-1
DNA: TGCAGTGCTAGAGATTGGAGGGGATCCTCTGGAAACACCATATATTTT
CDR3: CSARDWRGSSGNTIYF

size: -
J: TRBJ1-6
D: -
V: TRBV7-2
DNA: TGTGCCAGCAGCCCGCAAACCCGCTCCTATAATTCACCCCTCCACTTT
CDR3: CASSPQTRSYNSPLHF

size: many
J: TRBJ1-6
D: -
V: TRBV28
DNA: TGTGCCAGCATACGGAGGGGGAATTCACCCCTCCACTTT
CDR3: CASIRRGNSPLHF

size: few
J: TRBJ2-1
D: -
V: TRBV6-5
DNA: TGTGCCAGCAGTTACTTCAATGAGCAGTTCTTC
CDR3: CASSYFNEQFF

size: -
J: TRBJ2-7
D: -
V: TRBV11-2
DNA: TGTGCCAGCAGCTTAGAGGGGCAGGGACTCTACGAGCAGTACTTC
CDR3: CASSLEGQGLYEQYF

size: many
J: TRBJ2-2
D: -
V: TRBV18
DNA: TGTGCCAGCTCACCGCGACAGGCGAACACCGGGGAGCTGTTTTTT
CDR3: CASSPRQANTGELFF

size: -
J: TRBJ2-7
D: -
V: TRBV28
DNA: TGTGCCAGCAGTTTTTTAGGGCAGTTCTCCTACGAGCAGTACTTC
CDR3: CASSFLGQFSYEQYF

size: -
J: TRBJ2-1
D: TRBD2
V: TRBV5-6
DNA: TGTGCCAGCAGCTTGTCACTAGCGAACGTAATTGAGCAGTTCTTC
CDR3: CASSLSLANVIEQFF

size: few
J: TRBJ2-1
D: -
V: TRBV7-9
DNA: TGTGCCAGCAGCCGTAGTAGCGATTGGGAGCAGTTCTTC
CDR3: CASSRSSDWEQFF

size: few
J: TRBJ2-3
D: TRBD2
V: TRBV11-2
DNA: TGTGCCAGCAGCTTGATAGCGGGGGGCACAGATACGCAGTATTTT
CDR3: CASSLIAGGTDTQYF

size: -
J: TRBJ1-1
D: -
V: TRBV3-1
DNA: TGTGCCAGCAGCCAAGATCTCGTACAGCCGCACACTGAAGCTTTCTTT
CDR3: CASSQDLVQPHTEAFF

size: many
J: TRBJ2-2
D: TRBD1
V: TRBV29-1
DNA: TGCAGCGGGGGCCGGGACAGGGATGCCGGGGAGCTGTTTTTT
CDR3: CSGGRDRDAGELFF

size: -
J: TRBJ1-1
D: -
V: TRBV11-3
DNA: TGTGCCAGCAGCTTCGGACAGACCAACACTGAAGCTTTCTTT
CDR3: CASSFGQTNTEAFF

size: many
J: TRBJ2-3
D: TRBD2
V: TRBV12-3/TRBV12-4
DNA: TGTGCCAGCAGTGCCGAGACTAGCGGGCGTGATACGCAGTATTTT
CDR3: CASSAETSGRDTQYF

size: -
J: TRBJ2-1
D: TRBD2
V: TRBV11-2
DNA: TGTGCCAGCAGCTTCCGACTAGCGGGAGGGTTGGGGCACAATGAGCAGTTCTTC
CDR3: CASSFRLAGGLGHNEQFF

size: many
J: TRBJ2-4
D: -
V: TRBV5-1
DNA: TGCGCCAGCAGCTTGGCAGGACACGGCGCCAAAAACATTCAGTACTTC
CDR3: CASSLAGHGAKNIQYF

size: -
J: TRBJ1-2
D: -
V: TRBV4-1
DNA: TGCGCCAGCAGCCAAGCCCGCGTAGGAACGGGCTACACCTTC
CDR3: CASSQARVGTGYTF

size: once
J: TRBJ2-5
D: -
V: TRBV3-1
DNA: TGTGCCAGCAGCTTGGGAGGAGACCAAGAGACCCAGTACTTC
CDR3: CASSLGGDQETQYF

size: -
J: TRBJ2-1
D: -
V: TRBV7-7
DNA: TGTGCCAGCAGCTTCTCCCGGAGCCACAATGAGCAGTTCTTC
CDR3: CASSFSRSHNEQFF

size: few
J: TRBJ1-1
D: -
V: TRBV29-1
DNA: TGCAGCGTTTTTAACACTGAAGCTTTCTTT
CDR3: CSVFNTEAFF

size: few
J: TRBJ2-3
D: -
V: TRBV12-3/TRBV12-4
DNA: TGTGCCAGCAGTTTAGTTCAGGACGGCAGCACAGATACGCAGTATTTT
CDR3: CASSLVQDGSTDTQYF

size: few
J: TRBJ2-7
D: TRBD1
V: TRBV7-9
DNA: TGTGCCAGCAGCTTAGACGGACAGGGCCCCTACGAGCAGTACTTC
CDR3: CASSLDGQGPYEQYF

size: few
J: TRBJ1-2
D: TRBD1
V: TRBV7-2
DNA: TGTGCCAGCAGCTTAGCTTTGGCAGGGGGAGGCGGCTACACCTTC
CDR3: CASSLALAGGGGYTF

size: few
J: TRBJ2-3
D: -
V: TRBV5-1
DNA: TGCGCCAGCAGCTTGGACCAAGGGCGGACGCAGTATTTT
CDR3: CASSLDQGRTQYF

size: many
J: TRBJ2-1
D: -
V: TRBV24-1
DNA: TGTGCCACCTCCCCAAATAGCGCGTCCTACAATGAGCAGTTCTTC
CDR3: CATSPNSASYNEQFF

size: few
J: TRBJ2-1
D: -
V: TRBV5-1
DNA: TGCGCCAGCAGCTTGGGACCGGGAGTACTCCATGAGCAGTTCTTC
CDR3: CASSLGPGVLHEQFF

size: -
J: TRBJ1-1
D: -
V: TRBV29-1
DNA: TGCAGCGTTGAAAGGGGGACATCGAACACTGAAGCTTTCTTT
CDR3: CSVERGTSNTEAFF

size: few
J: TRBJ1-5
D: -
V: TRBV12-3/TRBV12-4
DNA: TGTGCCAGCAGTTTTTTGGATAAGGGCAATCAGCCCCAGCATTTT
CDR3: CASSFLDKGNQPQHF